This entry lists 14 T cell receptor beta chains sequenced from one sample in a study of OX40 agonist ivuxolimab in advanced cancers. TCRdb's copy holds only in-frame clones and misses some; the assay was immunoSEQ multiplex PCR. The sample contains about 48,000 clones, about four fifths of which appear only once. The sequencing used CD4+ or CD8+ T cells sorted from blood, collected in a trial of the OX40 agonist ivuxolimab. These receptors were taken from an adult with an advanced solid tumor such as melanoma, head and neck, liver or kidney cancer.

The V and J genes are TRBV27 and TRBJ2-3; 11 nucleotides align to TRBD1. The V segment lost 8 bases and the J segment 2 bases; nucleotides outside the gene matches: 3. CDR3 size: 14 residues. Germline assignment: CDR1 MNHEY and CDR2 SMNVEV (reference sequence). In DNA form, the CDR3 reads TGTGCCAGCGGGGACAGGGGGACCACAGATACGCAGTATTTT. It translates to CASGDRGTTDTQYF.

V and J are TRBV6-5 and TRBJ1-1, with D maybe TRBD1 (5 bases). V lost 6 bases, J lost 5 bases, and 10 bases lay in between. Germline V gives CDR1 MNHEY, CDR2 SVGAGI. The CDR3 length is 12 residues. The CDR3 loop reads CASRDGGTEAFF. The CDR3 DNA sequence: TGTGCCAGCAGGGACGGGGGAACTGAAGCTTTCTTT.

The chain has TRBV4-1 and TRBJ2-1, with D perhaps matching TRBD2 (5 bases). The V end was cut by 0 bases, the J end by 6 bases, with 12 bases between. Germline V gene sequence: CDR1 MGHRA, CDR2 YSYEKL. This CDR3 comprises 15 residues. The CDR3 spells CASSQDGRSGNEQFF. In DNA, the CDR3 is TGCGCCAGCAGCCAAGATGGGAGATCGGGCAATGAGCAGTTCTTC.

This rearrangement joins TRBV19 to TRBJ1-5, with D tentatively TRBD1 (5 bases). Per germline, CDR1 LNHDA and CDR2 SQIVND (reference sequence). Trimming removed 5 bases at V and 0 bases at J, with 14 bases between. The CDR3 is 16 residues long. This chain's CDR3 is CASSHGGTYSNQPQHF. As DNA, the CDR3 is TGTGCCAGTAGTCATGGCGGGACCTATAGCAATCAGCCCCAGCATTTT.

The genes are TRBV27 and TRBJ2-5; 8 nucleotides agree with TRBD2. Trimming took 3 bases from V and 0 from J; bases not matched to a gene: 3. Germline CDR1 reads MNHEY; CDR2 reads SMNVEV (reference sequence). The CDR3 extends over 15 amino acids. CDR3 loop: CASSFASGYQETQYF. As DNA, the CDR3 is TGTGCCAGCAGTTTTGCTAGCGGGTACCAAGAGACCCAGTACTTC.

The V gene is TRBV7-2, the J gene TRBJ2-7; D is possibly TRBD1 or TRBD2 (5 bases each). Between the trimmed V and J ends, which lost 3 bases and 6 bases, there was a span of 12 bases. CDR3 length equals 13 residues. The V gene's germline CDR1 is SGHTA and CDR2 FQGNSA. This CDR3 reads CASSFAGTGEQYF. The CDR3, as DNA: TGTGCCAGCAGCTTCGCAGGGACCGGCGAGCAGTACTTC.

V is TRBV5-1 and J is TRBJ2-7; D perhaps matches TRBD1 (6 bases). Trimming took off 7 bases at V and 0 bases at J, with 11 bases between the two ends. There are 13 residues in the CDR3. CDR1 is SGHRS and CDR2 is YFSETQ in the germline V gene. CDR3 region: CASSRDNSYEQYF. CDR3 nucleotide sequence: TGCGCCAGCTCCCGGGACAACTCCTACGAGCAGTACTTC.

The chain employs TRBV7-9 and TRBJ1-3; the D gene is possibly TRBD1 (6 bases). The germline gives CDR1 SEHNR, CDR2 FQNEAQ (reference sequence). Trimming cost V 1 base and J 0 bases, with 13 bases left between them. The CDR3 length is 17 residues. CDR3 coding DNA: TGTGCCAGCAGCTTAGGGCTCTACAGGGACTCTGGAAACACCATATATTTT. This gives the protein CASSLGLYRDSGNTIYF.

The chain links TRBV4-3 to TRBJ2-3; TRBD2 matches at 13 bases. V gave up 0 bases and J gave up 12 bases; unmatched junction bases: 3. This CDR3 has 14 residues. Germline CDR1 LGHNA, CDR2 YSLEER. CDR3 nucleotide sequence: TGCGCCAGCAGCCAAGATGGGACTAGCGGGGTACAGTATTTT. Translating it yields CASSQDGTSGVQYF.

This clone occurred a few times. The chain carries TRBV5-1 and TRBJ2-1; 12 bases map to TRBD1. CDR3 length equals 19 residues. V gave up 3 bases and J gave up 7 bases; unmatched junction bases: 17. CDR1 and CDR2 (germline): SGHRS, YFSETQ. The CDR3 coding sequence is TGCGCCAGCAGCTGGGGGACAGGGGGCTTCCCTACTACTCGGAATGAGCAGTTCTTC. It yields the protein CASSWGTGGFPTTRNEQFF.

The rearrangement joins TRBV7-6 to TRBJ1-1; 11 positions agree with TRBD1. Looked up from germline, CDR1 is SGHVS and CDR2 is FNYEAQ. The CDR3 is made up of 15 amino acids. The V gene end was trimmed by 5 bases and the J gene end by 4 bases; junction bases not matched to a gene: 6. The CDR3 DNA reads as TGTGCCAGCAGCACAGGACAGGGGGCGGGCACTGAAGCTTTCTTT. Translation gives CASSTGQGAGTEAFF.

This chain links TRBV29-1 with TRBJ1-2; 10 bases match TRBD1. The V gene's germline CDR1 is SQVTM and CDR2 ANQGSEA. The junction had 11 bases not matched to a gene; V was cut back by 6 bases and J by 7 bases. The CDR3 has 14 amino acids. The CDR3 coding sequence is TGCAGCGTGGAATCGACAGGGGGCATCGGTGGCTACACCTTC. It specifies CSVESTGGIGGYTF. Using reference TRBV29-1 and TRBJ1-2 for the parts outside the CDR3, the full variable domain is SAVISQKPSRDICQRGTSLTIQCQVDSQVTMMFWYRQQPGQSLTLIATANQGSEATYESGFVIDKFPISRPNLTFSTLTVSNMSPEDSSIYLCSVESTGGIGGYTFGSGTRLTVV.

CDR3 DNA sequence: TGCGCCAGCAGAGACAGAAGTAATGAAAAACTGTTTTTT. Protein product: CASRDRSNEKLFF. This rearrangement joins TRBV4-1 to TRBJ1-4; possible D gene TRBD1, 5 bases. Per the germline V gene, CDR1 is MGHRA and CDR2 is YSYEKL. The CDR3 spans 13 residues. Trimming pared 6 bases from V and 4 bases from J, leaving 9 bases between.

V is TRBV18 and J is TRBJ1-2; TRBD1 matches 8 bases. This CDR3 has 15 amino acids. The V gene's germline CDR1 is KGHSH and CDR2 LQKENI. J lost 6 bases, V lost 3 bases, and 9 bases had no gene match. The CDR3 reads CASSPRGQGDNGYTF. The DNA of the CDR3 is TGTGCCAGCTCACCCCGAGGACAGGGCGATAATGGCTACACCTTC.